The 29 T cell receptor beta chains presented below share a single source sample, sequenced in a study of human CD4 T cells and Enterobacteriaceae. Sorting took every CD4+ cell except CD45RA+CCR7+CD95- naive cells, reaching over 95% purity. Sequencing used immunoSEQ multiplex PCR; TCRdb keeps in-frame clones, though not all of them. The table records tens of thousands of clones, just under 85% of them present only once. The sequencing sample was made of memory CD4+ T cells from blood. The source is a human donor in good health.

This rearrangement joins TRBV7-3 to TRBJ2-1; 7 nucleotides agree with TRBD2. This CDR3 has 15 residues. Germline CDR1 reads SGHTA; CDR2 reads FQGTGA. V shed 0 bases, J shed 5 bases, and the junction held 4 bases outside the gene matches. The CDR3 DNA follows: TGTGCCAGCAGCTTAACCCGGGACTACGACAATGAGCAGTTCTTC. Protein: CASSLTRDYDNEQFF.

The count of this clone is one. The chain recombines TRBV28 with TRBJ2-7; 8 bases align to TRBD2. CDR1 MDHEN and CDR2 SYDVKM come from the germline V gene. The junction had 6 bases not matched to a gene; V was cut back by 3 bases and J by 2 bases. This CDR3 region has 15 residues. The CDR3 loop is CASSFPGRATYEQYF. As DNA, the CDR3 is TGTGCCAGCAGTTTCCCCGGGAGGGCCACCTACGAGCAGTACTTC.

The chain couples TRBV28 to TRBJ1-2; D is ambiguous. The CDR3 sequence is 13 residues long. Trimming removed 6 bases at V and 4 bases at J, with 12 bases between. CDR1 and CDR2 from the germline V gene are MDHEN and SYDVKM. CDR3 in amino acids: CASSPSRIYGYTF. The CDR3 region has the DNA TGTGCCAGCAGCCCCAGCCGAATCTATGGCTACACCTTC.

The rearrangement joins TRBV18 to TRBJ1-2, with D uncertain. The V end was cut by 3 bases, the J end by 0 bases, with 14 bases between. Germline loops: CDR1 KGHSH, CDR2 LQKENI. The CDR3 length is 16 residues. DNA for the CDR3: TGTGCCAGCTCACCGGGGATCGGTGGGCCTAACTATGGCTACACCTTC. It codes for CASSPGIGGPNYGYTF.

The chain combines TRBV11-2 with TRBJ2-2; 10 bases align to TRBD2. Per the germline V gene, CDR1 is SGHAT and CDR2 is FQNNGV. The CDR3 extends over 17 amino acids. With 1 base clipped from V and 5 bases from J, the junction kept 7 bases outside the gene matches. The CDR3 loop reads CASSLGASGRGTGELFF. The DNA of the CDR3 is TGTGCCAGCAGCTTAGGGGCTAGCGGGAGAGGTACCGGGGAGCTGTTTTTT.

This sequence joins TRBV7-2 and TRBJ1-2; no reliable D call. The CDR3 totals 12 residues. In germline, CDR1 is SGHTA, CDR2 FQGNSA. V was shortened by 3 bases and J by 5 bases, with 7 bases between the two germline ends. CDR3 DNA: TGTGCCAGCAGCTTTTCGGGGTATGGCTACACCTTC. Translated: CASSFSGYGYTF.

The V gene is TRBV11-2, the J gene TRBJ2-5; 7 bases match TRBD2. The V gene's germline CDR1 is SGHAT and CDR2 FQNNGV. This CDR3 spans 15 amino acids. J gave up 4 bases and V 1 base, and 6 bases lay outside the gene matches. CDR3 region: CASSLVGLVGETQYF. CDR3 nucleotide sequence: TGTGCCAGCAGCTTAGTCGGACTAGTTGGAGAGACCCAGTACTTC.

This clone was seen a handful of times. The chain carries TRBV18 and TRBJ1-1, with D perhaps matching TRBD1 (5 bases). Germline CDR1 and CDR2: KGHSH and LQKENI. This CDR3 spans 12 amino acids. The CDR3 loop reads CASRQGNTEAFF. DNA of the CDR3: TGTGCTTCTCGGCAGGGGAACACTGAAGCTTTCTTT. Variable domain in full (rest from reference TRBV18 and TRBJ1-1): NAGVMQNPRHLVRRRGQEARLRCSPMKGHSHVYWYRQLPEEGLKFMVYLQKENIIDESGMPKERFSAEFPKEGPSILRIQQVVRGDSAAYFCASRQGNTEAFFGQGTRLTVV.

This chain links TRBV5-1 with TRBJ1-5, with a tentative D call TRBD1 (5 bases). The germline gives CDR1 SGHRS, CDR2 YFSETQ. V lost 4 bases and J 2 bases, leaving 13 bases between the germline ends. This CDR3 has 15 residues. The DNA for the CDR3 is TGCGCCAGCAGCCCCCTGGGGGGGGGCAATCAGCCCCAGCATTTT. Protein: CASSPLGGGNQPQHF.

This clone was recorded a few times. This chain's CDR3 is CASSPTSGRINEQFF. CDR3 bases: TGTGCCAGCAGCCCGACTAGCGGGAGGATAAATGAGCAGTTCTTC. J is TRBJ2-1 and V is TRBV6-5, with 13 bases matching TRBD2. Trimming cost V 6 bases and J 7 bases; bases outside gene matches: 6. This CDR3 is 15 amino acids long. The germline V gene has CDR1 MNHEY and CDR2 SVGAGI.

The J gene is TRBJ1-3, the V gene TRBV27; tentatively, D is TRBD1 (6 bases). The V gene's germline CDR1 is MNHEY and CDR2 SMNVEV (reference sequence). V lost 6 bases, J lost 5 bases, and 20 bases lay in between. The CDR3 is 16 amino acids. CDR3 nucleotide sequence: TGTGCCAGCAGCCCGACTGGCGGGACATCCAGAAACACCATATATTTT. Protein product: CASSPTGGTSRNTIYF.

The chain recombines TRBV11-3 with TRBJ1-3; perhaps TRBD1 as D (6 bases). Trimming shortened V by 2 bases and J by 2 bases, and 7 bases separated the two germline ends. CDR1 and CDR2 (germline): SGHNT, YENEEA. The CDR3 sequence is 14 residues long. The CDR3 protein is CASSLTGPGNTIYF. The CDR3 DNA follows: TGTGCCAGCAGCTTAACAGGGCCTGGAAACACCATATATTTT.

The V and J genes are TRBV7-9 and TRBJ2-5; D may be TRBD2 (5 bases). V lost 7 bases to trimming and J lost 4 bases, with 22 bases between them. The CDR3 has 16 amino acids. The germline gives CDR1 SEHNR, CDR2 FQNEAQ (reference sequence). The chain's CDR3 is CASTKGLGRVGETQYF. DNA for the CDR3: TGTGCCAGCACAAAAGGACTCGGACGGGTCGGAGAGACCCAGTACTTC.

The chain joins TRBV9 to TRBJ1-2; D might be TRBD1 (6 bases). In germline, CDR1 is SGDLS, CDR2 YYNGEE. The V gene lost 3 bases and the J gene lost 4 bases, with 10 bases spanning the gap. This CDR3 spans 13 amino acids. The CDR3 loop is CASSAQGTYGYTF. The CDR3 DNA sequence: TGTGCCAGCAGCGCCCAGGGGACCTATGGCTACACCTTC.

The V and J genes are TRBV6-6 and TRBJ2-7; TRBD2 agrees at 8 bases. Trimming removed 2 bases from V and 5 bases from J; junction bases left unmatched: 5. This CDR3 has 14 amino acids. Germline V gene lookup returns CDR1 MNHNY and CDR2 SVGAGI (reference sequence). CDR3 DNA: TGTGCCAGCAGTTACCGGGGGGGGCAAAACGAGCAGTACTTC. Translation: CASSYRGGQNEQYF.

CDR3 in amino acids: CASSQGVFGTGVAETQYF. As DNA, the CDR3 is TGTGCCAGCAGCCAGGGGGTTTTCGGGACAGGGGTTGCGGAGACCCAGTACTTC. The chain combines TRBV11-1 with TRBJ2-5; TRBD1 agrees at 10 bases. Germline V CDR1 and CDR2: SGHAT, FQDESV (reference sequence). CDR3 size: 18 residues. With 5 bases clipped from V and 5 bases from J, the junction kept 17 bases outside the gene matches.

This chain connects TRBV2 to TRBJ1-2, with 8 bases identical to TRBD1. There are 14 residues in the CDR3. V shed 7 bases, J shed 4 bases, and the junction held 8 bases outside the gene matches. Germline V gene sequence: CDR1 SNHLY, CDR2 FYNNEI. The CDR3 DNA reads TGTGCCAGCACCGGACAGGGACTATCCTATGGCTACACCTTC. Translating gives CASTGQGLSYGYTF. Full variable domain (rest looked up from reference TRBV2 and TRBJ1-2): EPEVTQTPSHQVTQMGQEVILRCVPISNHLYFYWYRQILGQKVEFLVSFYNNEISEKSEIFDDQFSVERPDGSNFTLKIRSTKLEDSAMYFCASTGQGLSYGYTFGSGTRLTVV.

The CDR3, as DNA: TGTGCCAGCAAGGGGGCAGCCTCTAACTATGGCTACACCTTC. Its translation is CASKGAASNYGYTF. The rearrangement links TRBV6-5 to TRBJ1-2; TRBD1 aligns across 7 bases. V trimming: 7 bases; J trimming: 0 bases; junction bases outside the gene matches: 5. This CDR3 region has 14 residues. Germline V gives CDR1 MNHEY, CDR2 SVGAGI.

The CDR3 DNA reads as TGTGCCATCAGTGAATGGCAGTCAGATGGCTACACCTTC. Protein: CAISEWQSDGYTF. V usage is TRBV10-3 and J usage is TRBJ1-2; the D is unclear. The CDR3 is made up of 13 amino acids. Trimming stripped 3 bases from V and 6 bases from J, with 11 bases between. Germline loops: CDR1 ENHRY, CDR2 SYGVKD.

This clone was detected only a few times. The chain's CDR3 is CASSLMWTEQYF. Written as DNA, the CDR3 is TGTGCCAGCAGTTTGATGTGGACCGAGCAGTACTTC. This chain joins TRBV28 and TRBJ2-7, with unresolved D. Trimming removed 3 bases from V and 6 bases from J, with 9 bases in between. The germline V gene has CDR1 MDHEN and CDR2 SYDVKM. This CDR3 region has 12 residues.

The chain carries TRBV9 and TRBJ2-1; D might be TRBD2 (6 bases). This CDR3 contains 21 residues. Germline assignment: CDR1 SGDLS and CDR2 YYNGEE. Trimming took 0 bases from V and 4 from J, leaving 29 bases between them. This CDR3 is CASSVGVGQRIGGALYNEQFF. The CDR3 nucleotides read TGTGCCAGCAGCGTAGGGGTGGGGCAACGAATTGGCGGGGCCTTATACAATGAGCAGTTCTTC. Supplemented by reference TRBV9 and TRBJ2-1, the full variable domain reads DSGVTQTPKHLITATGQRVTLRCSPRSGDLSVYWYQQSLDQGLQFLIQYYNGEERAKGNILERFSAQQFPDLHSELNLSSLELGDSALYFCASSVGVGQRIGGALYNEQFFGPGTRLTVL.

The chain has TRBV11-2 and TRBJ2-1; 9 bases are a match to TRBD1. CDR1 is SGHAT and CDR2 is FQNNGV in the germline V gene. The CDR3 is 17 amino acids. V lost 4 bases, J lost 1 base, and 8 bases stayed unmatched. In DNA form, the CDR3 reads TGTGCCAGCAGCTCCTTGGACAGGGGAGGTTCCTACAATGAGCAGTTCTTC. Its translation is CASSSLDRGGSYNEQFF.

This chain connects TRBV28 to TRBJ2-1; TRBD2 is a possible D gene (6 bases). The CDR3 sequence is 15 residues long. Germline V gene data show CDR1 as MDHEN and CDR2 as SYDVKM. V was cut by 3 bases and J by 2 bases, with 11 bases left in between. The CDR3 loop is CASSLGREAYNEQFF. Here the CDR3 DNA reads TGTGCCAGCAGTTTGGGGCGGGAAGCCTACAATGAGCAGTTCTTC.

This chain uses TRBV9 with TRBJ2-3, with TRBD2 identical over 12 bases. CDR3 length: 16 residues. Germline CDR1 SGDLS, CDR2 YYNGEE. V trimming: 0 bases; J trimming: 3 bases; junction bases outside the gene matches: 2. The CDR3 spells CASSVVGLAGTDTQYF. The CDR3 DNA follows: TGTGCCAGCAGCGTAGTTGGACTAGCGGGAACAGATACGCAGTATTTT.

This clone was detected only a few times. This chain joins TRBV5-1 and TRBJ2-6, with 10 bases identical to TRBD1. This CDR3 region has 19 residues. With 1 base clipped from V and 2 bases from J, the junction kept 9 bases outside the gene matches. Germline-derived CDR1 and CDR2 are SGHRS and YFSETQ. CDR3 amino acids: CASSLYETGGATGANVLTF. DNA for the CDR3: TGCGCCAGCAGCTTGTATGAGACAGGGGGCGCGACTGGGGCCAACGTCCTGACTTTC.

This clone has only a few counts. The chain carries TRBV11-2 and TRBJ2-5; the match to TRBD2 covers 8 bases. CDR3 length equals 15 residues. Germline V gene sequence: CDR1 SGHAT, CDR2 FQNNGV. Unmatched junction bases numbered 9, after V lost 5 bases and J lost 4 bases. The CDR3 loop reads CASSPSAGVGETQYF. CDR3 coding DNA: TGTGCCAGCAGCCCATCAGCGGGAGTTGGAGAGACCCAGTACTTC.

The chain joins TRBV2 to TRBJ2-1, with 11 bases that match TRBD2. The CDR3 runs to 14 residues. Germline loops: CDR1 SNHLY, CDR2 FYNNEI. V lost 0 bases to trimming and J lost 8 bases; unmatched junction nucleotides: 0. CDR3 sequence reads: CASSEASGRDEQFF. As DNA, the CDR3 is TGTGCCAGCAGTGAAGCTAGCGGGAGGGATGAGCAGTTCTTC.

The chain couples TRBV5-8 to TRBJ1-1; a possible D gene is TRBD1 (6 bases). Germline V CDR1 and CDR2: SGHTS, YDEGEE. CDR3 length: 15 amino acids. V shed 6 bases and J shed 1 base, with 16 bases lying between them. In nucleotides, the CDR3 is TGTGCCAGCACCCCGCAGGGGCACCCGAACACTGAAGCTTTCTTT. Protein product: CASTPQGHPNTEAFF.

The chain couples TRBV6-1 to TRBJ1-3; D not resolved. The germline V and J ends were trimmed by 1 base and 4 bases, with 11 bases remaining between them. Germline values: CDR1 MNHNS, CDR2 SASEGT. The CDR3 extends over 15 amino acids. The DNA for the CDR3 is TGTGCCAGCAGTGAAGACCCGGTGGGAGGAAACACCATATATTTT. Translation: CASSEDPVGGNTIYF.